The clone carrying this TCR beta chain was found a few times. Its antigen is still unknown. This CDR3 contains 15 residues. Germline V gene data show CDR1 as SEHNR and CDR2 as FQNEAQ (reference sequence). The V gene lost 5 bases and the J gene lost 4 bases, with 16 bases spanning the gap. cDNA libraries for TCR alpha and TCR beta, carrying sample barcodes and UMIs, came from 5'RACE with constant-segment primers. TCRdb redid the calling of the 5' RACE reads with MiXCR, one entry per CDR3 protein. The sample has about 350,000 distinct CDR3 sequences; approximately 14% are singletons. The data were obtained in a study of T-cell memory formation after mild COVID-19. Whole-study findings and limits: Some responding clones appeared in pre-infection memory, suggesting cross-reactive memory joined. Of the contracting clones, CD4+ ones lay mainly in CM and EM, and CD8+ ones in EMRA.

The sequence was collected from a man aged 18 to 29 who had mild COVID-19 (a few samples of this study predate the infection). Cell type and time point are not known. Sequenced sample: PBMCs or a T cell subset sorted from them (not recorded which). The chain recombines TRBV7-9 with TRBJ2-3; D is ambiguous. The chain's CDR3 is CASSPSVGIADTQYF. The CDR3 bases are TGTGCCAGCAGCCCCTCGGTGGGGATAGCAGATACGCAGTATTTT.